This entry lists 17 T cell receptor beta chains sequenced from one sample in a study of blood T cell repertoires in COVID-19 (dated by TCRdb to 2018 to 2020). Receptor libraries were prepared by the immunoSEQ multiplex PCR assay. TCRdb holds this immuneACCESS table with in-frame rearrangements only. Some clones are missing; in checked studies, unresolved V genes explain under half, and the rest has no known cause. Here the sample has 95,000 to 150,000 clones; under 90% occur a single time. Of the sample, roughly 3.9% is held by the ten largest clones. Sequencing used peripheral blood. These receptors were taken from a man aged 60 to 75 with acute or convalescent COVID-19.

The chain recombines TRBV6-6 with TRBJ1-3; weak D call: TRBD1 (5 bases). CDR3 length equals 14 residues. Germline V lookup: CDR1 MNHNY, CDR2 SVGAGI (reference sequence). V lost 5 bases to trimming and J lost 0 bases, with 8 bases between them. CDR3 bases: TGTGCCAGCAGTCCGACAGCCTCTGGAAACACCATATATTTT. This gives the protein CASSPTASGNTIYF.

The chain is built from TRBV19 and TRBJ2-5; 11 positions agree with TRBD1. This CDR3 has 15 amino acids. Germline V gene lookup returns CDR1 LNHDA and CDR2 SQIVND (reference sequence). V shed 5 bases and J 4 bases; nucleotides not matched to a gene: 6. CDR3 bases: TGTGCCAGTAGTTCCGGGACAGGGGGTTTAGAGACCCAGTACTTC. Its translation is CASSSGTGGLETQYF.

The chain employs TRBV7-8 and TRBJ1-3, with D hard to call. The CDR3 spans 15 residues. CDR1 and CDR2 (germline): SGHVS, FQNEAQ. V lost 1 base to trimming and J lost 0 bases, with 7 bases between them. CDR3 bases: TGTGCCAGCAGCTTAGGTGTATCCTCTGGAAACACCATATATTTT. Its protein is CASSLGVSSGNTIYF.

The CDR3 DNA reads as TGCGCCAGCAGCCCCGGCGGGGGCTCCTACGAGCAGTACTTC. Protein sequence: CASSPGGGSYEQYF. The chain links TRBV4-3 to TRBJ2-7; 7 bases fit TRBD2. This CDR3 has 14 amino acids. CDR1 LGHNA and CDR2 YSLEER come from the germline V gene. V dropped 4 bases and J dropped 0; count of bases not matched to a gene: 3.

This chain uses TRBV9 with TRBJ2-7; TRBD2 aligns across 7 bases. Trimming took 4 bases from V and 5 from J; bases not matched to a gene: 12. Germline V CDR1 and CDR2: SGDLS, YYNGEE. The CDR3 spans 15 residues. CDR3 DNA sequence: TGTGCCAGCAGCCCTACTAGCGCCCGAGGGAACGAGCAGTACTTC. Translation: CASSPTSARGNEQYF.

This chain links TRBV6-5 with TRBJ2-7; the D gene is possibly TRBD2 (6 bases). Germline V gives CDR1 MNHEY, CDR2 SVGAGI. V was clipped by 6 bases and J by 0 bases, with 12 bases between them. The CDR3 loop spans 14 amino acids. CDR3 sequence reads: CASRLARTSYEQYF. The CDR3 nucleotides are TGTGCCAGCAGGCTAGCGCGGACCTCCTACGAGCAGTACTTC.

The genes are TRBV5-1 and TRBJ2-7, with 7 bases identical to TRBD1. The germline V gene has CDR1 SGHRS and CDR2 YFSETQ. V shed 4 bases and J 3 bases; nucleotides not matched to a gene: 7. There are 14 residues in the CDR3. DNA for the CDR3: TGCGCCAGCAGCGTTGACAGGGTGGTCTACGAGCAGTACTTC. Protein product: CASSVDRVVYEQYF.

This chain links TRBV18 with TRBJ2-3; no clear D gene. The ends were cut back, 3 bases at V and 1 base at J, with 11 bases in the middle. CDR1 KGHSH and CDR2 LQKENI come from the germline V gene. This CDR3 comprises 15 residues. CDR3 coding DNA: TGTGCCAGCTCACCCAACGCGGTGGGCACAGATACGCAGTATTTT. Its translation: CASSPNAVGTDTQYF.

The chain employs TRBV5-1 and TRBJ2-2; 7 bases are a match to TRBD1. V shed 0 bases, J shed 6 bases, and the junction held 2 bases outside the gene matches. The CDR3 is 14 residues long. Germline V gene lookup returns CDR1 SGHRS and CDR2 YFSETQ. The CDR3 protein is CASSLEQGPGELFF. The CDR3 nucleotides read TGCGCCAGCAGCTTGGAACAGGGGCCCGGGGAGCTGTTTTTT.

V and J are TRBV14 and TRBJ2-7; TRBD2 is a possible D gene (5 bases). The ends were cut back, 1 base at V and 0 bases at J, with 16 bases in the middle. CDR3 length: 17 residues. Germline V gives CDR1 SGHDN, CDR2 FVKESK. CDR3 sequence reads: CASSQVSGKRYSYEQYF. The CDR3 DNA is TGTGCCAGCAGCCAAGTTTCGGGAAAGCGGTACTCCTACGAGCAGTACTTC.

The chain combines TRBV11-1 with TRBJ2-7; D perhaps matches TRBD1 (6 bases). The germline gives CDR1 SGHAT, CDR2 FQDESV (reference sequence). This CDR3 has 13 residues. V was cut by 5 bases and J by 4 bases, with 12 bases left in between. The CDR3 DNA sequence: TGTGCCAGCAGCACATACAGGGATTACGAGCAGTACTTC. Its protein product is CASSTYRDYEQYF.

This clone was detected only once. The rearrangement joins TRBV3-1 (or the pseudogene TRBV3-2) to TRBJ2-3; perhaps TRBD2 as D (6 bases). The CDR3 consists of 12 residues. V gave up 1 base and J gave up 10 bases, with 9 bases separating them. Per germline, CDR1 LGHDT and CDR2 YNNKEL (reference sequence). The CDR3 DNA sequence: TGTGCCAGCAGCCAAGTGGGACTTCCGCAGTATTTT. Its translation is CASSQVGLPQYF.

The V and J genes are TRBV28 and TRBJ2-7; D is unclear. The CDR3 covers 16 residues. V lost 3 bases, J lost 0 bases, and 15 bases lay in between. Per germline, CDR1 MDHEN and CDR2 SYDVKM. This chain's CDR3 is CASSFYRLQSSYEQYF. DNA for the CDR3: TGTGCCAGCAGTTTTTATAGACTGCAGAGCTCCTACGAGCAGTACTTC.

This rearrangement joins TRBV6-1 to TRBJ1-1; a weak D match, TRBD1 (6 bases). From germline, CDR1 is MNHNS and CDR2 SASEGT. Trimming pared 1 base from V and 4 bases from J, leaving 19 bases between. The CDR3 consists of 17 residues. CDR3 sequence reads: CASSEGMWQGWVTEAFF. The DNA for the CDR3 is TGTGCCAGCAGTGAAGGGATGTGGCAGGGGTGGGTCACTGAAGCTTTCTTT.

The V gene is TRBV4-1, the J gene TRBJ2-7, with 10 nucleotides matching TRBD1. The CDR3 runs to 17 residues. CDR1 and CDR2 (germline): MGHRA, YSYEKL. V trimming: 2 bases; J trimming: 2 bases; junction bases outside the gene matches: 9. CDR3 protein: CASSQIWGGTGAYEQYF. Here the CDR3 DNA reads TGCGCCAGCAGCCAAATCTGGGGGGGGACAGGGGCCTACGAGCAGTACTTC.

The J gene is TRBJ2-5, the V gene TRBV18; 10 bases agree with TRBD2. Germline V gene sequence: CDR1 KGHSH, CDR2 LQKENI. The CDR3 is made up of 16 amino acids. V was pared by 3 bases and J by 5 bases, with 9 bases of the junction left unmatched. Here the CDR3 reads CASSPSSGRTVETQYF. In DNA form, the CDR3 reads TGTGCCAGCTCACCGTCTAGCGGGAGAACGGTGGAGACCCAGTACTTC.

The CDR3 nucleotides read TGTGCCAGCAGCTTAGCGGGAACAGATACGCAGTATTTT. Amino acid sequence: CASSLAGTDTQYF. The chain couples TRBV13 to TRBJ2-3, with a weak D call TRBD2 (5 bases). V dropped 1 base and J dropped 3 bases, with 5 bases sitting between them. Germline CDR1 is PRHDT and CDR2 is FYEKMQ (reference sequence). The CDR3 is 13 residues long.